This entry features one TCR beta chain sequence. Antigen unknown. The data originate from a study of T cell responses to AZD1222 COVID-19 vaccine. Study findings and constraints: Most donors were white British and more were female, and clonal diversity was possibly underestimated. In all cases, repertoires were sampled only after the peak T cell response. Among spike-specific TCRs, nearly half reportedly target unmutated variant regions. Two doses of AZD1222 preceded a rise in Spike-specific TCR breadth and depth.

Sequencing used immunoSEQ multiplex PCR; TCRdb keeps in-frame clones, though not all of them. There are fewer than 110,000 clones in the sample; less than 95% occur only once, and about 5% lies in the top ten. The CDR3 has 16 amino acids. The V end was cut by 3 bases, the J end by 8 bases, with 19 bases between. The germline V gene encodes CDR1 MDHEN and CDR2 SYDVKM. This sequence originates from an adult in good health. Here the sequenced sample was peripheral blood, taken on day 0 of AZD1222 vaccination. The genes are TRBV28 and TRBJ2-2; TRBD2 is a possible D gene (5 bases). As DNA, the CDR3 is TGTGCCAGCAGTTTCAGCAGCGTCCTAGCTTCAGGGGAGCTGTTTTTT. Its protein product is CASSFSSVLASGELFF.